The following is a T cell receptor beta chain sequence with its context. Its cognate antigen is unknown. On the basis of clinical symptoms, serum thyroxine and TRAb, thyroid ultrasound and orbital computed tomography, diagnoses were made. Out of 10 ml of fresh peripheral blood came the PBMCs. Germline CDR1 reads DFQATT; CDR2 reads SNEGSKA (reference sequence). This CDR3 spans 14 amino acids. V gave up 2 bases and J gave up 1 base, with 9 bases separating them. This sample is part of a study of T cells in Graves' hyperthyroidism and ophthalmopathy. What was amplified from RNA transcripts were TCR beta CDR3 regions. TCR CDR3 regions were first amplified by RT-PCR with HTBI primers. TCRdb called the multiplex PCR reads again in MiXCR, with one record for every CDR3 protein. The sample lists 450,000 to 650,000 distinct CDR3 sequences; approximately 15% were seen once. The study, taken as a whole, reports: Peripheral blood also featured most of the thyroid clonotypes expanded above 0.001.

V gene TRBV20-1 combines with J gene TRBJ1-5, with TRBD1 as a possible D gene (5 bases). This sequence originates from a woman aged 18-29 years with Graves' ophthalmopathy. Sequencing was performed on blood. This chain's CDR3 is CSARRGDSNQPQHF. The CDR3 nucleotides are TGCAGTGCTAGAAGAGGGGACAGCAATCAGCCCCAGCATTTT.